This T cell receptor beta chain appears in the sequencing data of a study of T cell changes during pregnancy in multiple sclerosis (dated by TCRdb to between 2018 and 2020). For the wider study: The study examined how the T cell repertoire changed over the course of pregnancy in women with multiple sclerosis.

The library was obtained by the immunoSEQ multiplex PCR assay. TCRdb took this table from immuneACCESS and kept in-frame rearrangements with V and J called. Such tables lack part of the clones; where checked against another copy, unresolved V genes explain under half of the gap, and the rest is unexplained. The sample records about 70,000 clones, around 94% of which are singletons. 0.45% to 0.7% of the sample belongs to the ten largest clones. This clone has just one count. Its cognate antigen has yet to be identified. It has no much larger one-base neighbor in the sample; base qualities were not kept. The CDR3 numbers 15 residues from cysteine through phenylalanine. Only CDR3 DNA is held: 45 bases, read in frame from base 1. From a lookup of the germline V gene, CDR1 and CDR2 are SGDLS and YYNGEE. V is pruned by 0 bases and J by 6 bases, leaving 4 bases of the junction without a gene match.

This receptor was identified in a female donor with multiple sclerosis, enrolled in a pregnancy study. The chain links TRBV9 with TRBJ2-3, with 10 bases matching TRBD2. The sequences come from peripheral blood, collected in the third trimester of pregnancy. The CDR3: CASSVVAGGGDTQYF. At the DNA level, the sequence is TGTGCCAGCAGCGTAGTAGCGGGGGGAGGGGATACGCAGTATTTT.